The next 17 T cell receptor beta chains were all read from a single sample in a study of T cells in women clearing cervical HPV infection (dated by TCRdb to the late 2010s). Library preparation was by the immunoSEQ multiplex PCR assay. This is the immuneACCESS table as TCRdb keeps it, with only in-frame sequences that have V and J called. A part of the clones is gone; compared with another copy, unresolved V genes explain less than half, and the rest is unexplained. The table for this sample shows 31,000 or so clones. The ten largest clones take up about 4.4% of the sample. Sample: blood buffy coat. All receptors come from a woman between 18 and 70 years old with a cervical HPV16 infection that either progressed to CIN3+ or cleared (not recorded which).

As concerns this clone: The read is 3 residues too short to cover the CDR3 end, so that end is filled in from the germline J gene. The J gene is TRBJ1-2, the V gene TRBV30; tentatively, D is TRBD1 (6 bases). Germline-derived CDR1 and CDR2 are GTSNPN and SVGIG (reference sequence). This CDR3 has 14 residues. V was shortened by 3 bases and J by 3 bases, with 14 bases between the two germline ends. The CDR3 sequence: CAWRSIDRHYGYTF. The part of the CDR3 DNA that was read is TGTGCCTGGAGATCGATAGACAGGCACTATGGC.

The sequenced part of the CDR3 DNA is TGTGCCAGCAGCCCAGAGGTAACAGTTCGACGCGAC. Translation gives CASSPEVTVRRD. The whole CDR3 sequence is CASSPEVTVRRDYTF. V gene TRBV7-2 combines with J gene TRBJ1-2; D gene ambiguous. The read comes to an end 3 residues before the CDR3 does, leaving the germline J gene to fill in the end. Germline CDR1 reads SGHTA; CDR2 reads FQGNSA. The CDR3 runs to 15 residues.

CDR3 loop: CASSLDSQLDTQYF. The DNA read from the CDR3 is TGTGCCAGCAGCCTAGATTCCCAGCTAGATACG. The V and J genes are TRBV12-3 or TRBV12-4 and TRBJ2-3; no reliable D call. Read data end 3 residues before the CDR3 end; the end is taken from the germline J gene. The CDR3 is 14 residues long. The V gene lost 6 bases and the J gene lost 5 bases, with 15 bases spanning the gap.

CDR3 region: CASSEYREADEKLFF. The sequenced CDR3 bases are TGTGCCAGCAGTGAGTACAGGGAGGCGGACGAAAAA. The chain recombines TRBV6-1 with TRBJ1-4; D perhaps matches TRBD1 (6 bases). Read data end 3 residues before the CDR3 end; the end is taken from the germline J gene. Germline loops: CDR1 MNHNS, CDR2 SASEGT. CDR3 length: 15 amino acids. The ends were cut back, 3 bases at V and 8 bases at J, with 16 bases in the middle.

Remarks on this clone: Coverage ceases 3 residues before the CDR3 finishes, and the germline J gene fills in the end. The chain couples TRBV7-3 to TRBJ1-1; 10 nucleotides line up with TRBD1. This CDR3 spans 16 amino acids. Germline CDR1 is SGHTA and CDR2 is FQGTGA. The DNA read from the CDR3 is TGTGCCAGCAGCTTAAATGGGCCCGGGACAGGGGCCGAA. Amino acid sequence: CASSLNGPGTGAE. The full-length CDR3 reads as CASSLNGPGTGAEAFF.

About this clone itself: The read falls 3 residues short of the CDR3 end, and the missing part is taken from the germline J gene. The rearrangement uses TRBV19 and TRBJ1-2; 7 bases are a match to TRBD1. CDR1 LNHDA and CDR2 SQIVND come from the germline V gene (reference sequence). The CDR3 totals 15 residues. The sequenced CDR3 bases are TGTGCCAGTATTGGGGAAAGGGGGCAGTTGTACGGC. This encodes CASIGERGQLYG. The CDR3 reads in full as CASIGERGQLYGYTF.

As for this clone: The read ends 3 residues early relative to the CDR3; the germline J gene fills the gap. The chain uses TRBV7-3 and TRBJ2-1, with TRBD2 identical over 14 bases. With V trimmed by 1 base and J by 1 base, 3 bases remained unmatched. Germline V gene sequence: CDR1 SGHTA, CDR2 FQGTGA. CDR3 length: 18 residues. Partial CDR3 DNA: TGTGCCAGCAGCTTAAGGGGACTAGCGGGAGAATCCTACAATGAG. The encoded protein is CASSLRGLAGESYNE. The whole CDR3 region reads CASSLRGLAGESYNEQFF.

As for this clone: The observed sequence ends 3 residues before the CDR3 terminus, with the missing tail filled in from the germline J gene. The chain uses TRBV18 and TRBJ1-1; D is unclear. The V end was cut by 0 bases, the J end by 4 bases, with 15 bases between. The CDR3 is made up of 16 amino acids. Germline CDR1 reads KGHSH; CDR2 reads LQKENI. Incomplete CDR3 DNA: TGTGCCAGCTCACCACCGGAAAGGGTGTATGGCACTGAA. This translates into CASSPPERVYGTE. In full, the CDR3 is CASSPPERVYGTEAFF.

Notes on this clone: The read ends 3 residues shy of where the CDR3 ends; the end is completed using the germline J gene. The chain combines TRBV2 with TRBJ2-3; tentative D call: TRBD2 (6 bases). Germline V CDR1 and CDR2: SNHLY, FYNNEI. The CDR3 length is 12 residues. V was cut by 6 bases and J by 2 bases, with 6 bases left in between. The covered CDR3 bases are TGTGCCAGCAGGCGGGACACAGATACG. Protein product: CASRRDTDT. The whole CDR3 protein is CASRRDTDTQYF.

A remark on this clone: The sequence runs out 3 residues before the end of the CDR3; the remainder is reconstructed from the germline J gene. The chain recombines TRBV10-2 with TRBJ1-5, with D perhaps matching TRBD1 (5 bases). The CDR3 is 14 amino acids. The V end was cut by 8 bases, the J end by 7 bases, with 18 bases between. CDR1 and CDR2 from the germline V gene are WSHSY and SAAADI. This CDR3 is CASCGTSREQPQHF. The DNA read from the CDR3 is TGCGCCAGCTGCGGGACTTCCCGGGAGCAGCCC.

Worth noting for this clone: The read ends 3 residues before the CDR3 terminus; that terminus is restored from the germline J gene. The genes are TRBV19 and TRBJ1-2; 12 bases line up with TRBD1. The CDR3 runs to 15 residues. V trimming: 7 bases; J trimming: 4 bases; junction bases outside the gene matches: 7. From germline, CDR1 is LNHDA and CDR2 SQIVND (reference sequence). The covered CDR3 bases are TGTGCCAGTAAGGGGACAGGGGGCGCCGGCTATGGC. Protein product: CASKGTGGAGYG. The full CDR3 is CASKGTGGAGYGYTF. The full variable domain, completed using reference TRBV19 and TRBJ1-2, is DGGITQSPKYLFRKEGQNVTLSCEQNLNHDAMYWYRQDPGQGLRLIYYSQIVNDFQKGDIAEGYSVSREKKESFPLTVTSAQKNPTAFYLCASKGTGGAGYGYTFGSGTRLTVV.

In regard to this clone: The CDR3 is cut off 3 residues early in the read; its end comes from the germline J gene. This chain connects TRBV7-2 to TRBJ1-1; a weak D match, TRBD1 (5 bases). The germline gives CDR1 SGHTA, CDR2 FQGNSA. The germline V and J ends were trimmed by 5 bases and 2 bases, with 12 bases remaining between them. CDR3 length: 14 residues. The DNA read from the CDR3 is TGTGCCAGCAGCCTATTAGGGGATAACACTGAA. Its translation is CASSLLGDNTE. The whole CDR3 is CASSLLGDNTEAFF.

Remarks on this clone: The junction departs from the called germline gene at one end, perhaps through a read error. The read ends 3 residues shy of where the CDR3 ends; the end is completed using the germline J gene. Other nucleotide sequences in the sample specify the same CDR3. J is TRBJ1-3 and V is TRBV19, with TRBD1 matching over 7 bases. Germline CDR1 is LNHDA and CDR2 is SQIVND (reference sequence). This CDR3 is 17 amino acids long. CDR3 protein: CASTPAGGRLSGNTIYF. The CDR3 DNA, read in part, is TGTGCCAGTACCCCGGCAGGGGGAAGGCTCTCTGGAAACACG.

Notes on this clone: The read falls 3 residues short of the CDR3 end, and the missing part is taken from the germline J gene. V is TRBV11-3 and J is TRBJ2-3; D is perhaps TRBD2 (6 bases). This CDR3 contains 15 residues. CDR1 is SGHNT and CDR2 is YENEEA in the germline V gene. V was clipped by 5 bases and J by 2 bases, with 14 bases between them. Partial CDR3 DNA: TGTGCCAGCAGCCGGGGAGGTACCCCCACAGATACG. Translating gives CASSRGGTPTDT. The whole CDR3 sequence reads CASSRGGTPTDTQYF.

CDR3 residues: CASRGQGVGTEAFF. The sequenced CDR3 bases are TGTGCCAGCAGGGGACAGGGGGTAGGCACTGAA. The rearrangement links TRBV2 to TRBJ1-1; the match to TRBD1 covers 11 bases. The read comes to an end 3 residues before the CDR3 does, leaving the germline J gene to fill in the end. The length of the CDR3 is 14 residues. Germline V lookup: CDR1 SNHLY, CDR2 FYNNEI. V trimming: 6 bases; J trimming: 4 bases; junction bases outside the gene matches: 4.

In regard to this clone: The read ends 3 residues before the CDR3 terminus; that terminus is restored from the germline J gene. V and J are TRBV7-6 and TRBJ2-1; 10 positions match TRBD2. This CDR3 is 15 amino acids long. Trimming removed 3 bases from V and 4 bases from J; junction bases left unmatched: 3. The V gene's germline CDR1 is SGHVS and CDR2 FNYEAQ. The sequenced part of the CDR3 DNA is TGTGCCAGCAGCTTGTTTAGCGGGGGGTACAATGAG. It translates to CASSLFSGGYNE. The full CDR3 sequence reads CASSLFSGGYNEQFF. Full variable domain (rest looked up from reference TRBV7-6 and TRBJ2-1): GAGVSQSPRYKVTKRGQDVALRCDPISGHVSLYWYRQALGQGPEFLTYFNYEAQQDKSGLPNDRFSAERPEGSISTLTIQRTEQRDSAMYRCASSLFSGGYNEQFFGPGTRLTVL.

Comment on this clone: The missing CDR3 end, 3 residues past where the read stops, is filled in from the germline J gene. The V gene is TRBV20-1, the J gene TRBJ1-5; 7 bases are shared with TRBD1. The V and J ends lost 6 bases and 4 bases, in that order; junction bases with no gene match: 6. Per germline, CDR1 DFQATT and CDR2 SNEGSKA (reference sequence). The CDR3 sequence is 13 residues long. The part of the CDR3 DNA that was read is TGCAGTGCACAAACAGGGGCGAATCAGCCC. It translates to CSAQTGANQP. The CDR3, in full, reads CSAQTGANQPQHF.